This TCR beta chain was retrieved from a study of T cells in Graves' hyperthyroidism and ophthalmopathy. Germline V CDR1 and CDR2: SGHTA, FQGNSA. This CDR3 has 14 amino acids. The V gene lost 1 base and the J gene lost 6 bases, with 11 bases spanning the gap. This clonotype was recorded at least ten times. Template material for amplifying TCR beta CDR3 regions consisted of RNA transcripts. The HTBI primer set was used in a first-round RT-PCR of the TCR CDR3. MiXCR was run by TCRdb on the multiplex PCR reads, yielding one entry per CDR3 protein. The table shows roughly 49,000 distinct CDR3 sequences, with about 54% occurring only once. Criteria for exclusion of patients were uncontrolled infection, other autoimmune disease, pregnancy or lactation.

Sequenced: peripheral blood or thyroid tissue (not recorded which). The TCR originated in a man aged 18 to 30 with Graves' hyperthyroidism. V and J are TRBV7-2 and TRBJ2-3; D tentatively fits TRBD1 or TRBD2 (5 bases each). CDR3 in DNA: TGTGCCAGCAGCTTAGGAGGGGTCGCCGATACGCAGTATTTT. Translated, it gives CASSLGGVADTQYF.